The 25 T cell receptor beta chains reported below all come from one sample, sequenced in a study of CD8 T cells in ankylosing spondylitis. MiXCR, applied by TCRdb to the 5' RACE reads, yields one record per CDR3 protein. The sample has approximately 150,000 distinct CDR3 sequences, roughly 10% seen once. Material: blood, either unsorted or a sorted T cell fraction (not recorded which). The receptors were gathered from a female donor with ankylosing spondylitis or in good health (not recorded which).

The gene calls are TRBV25-1 and TRBJ2-1; D is ambiguous. CDR3 length: 13 residues. The V end was cut by 4 bases, the J end by 10 bases, with 14 bases between. The germline gives CDR1 MGHDK, CDR2 SYGVNS. The CDR3 sequence: CASSGLGRQEQFF. The DNA for the CDR3 is TGTGCCAGCAGTGGGCTAGGCCGTCAGGAGCAGTTCTTC.

Only a few counts were recorded for this clonotype. The rearrangement joins TRBV4-3 to TRBJ2-7; 7 bases agree with TRBD1. Unmatched junction bases numbered 16, after V lost 11 bases and J lost 3 bases. This CDR3 comprises 15 residues. Germline V CDR1 and CDR2: LGHNA, YSLEER. The CDR3 DNA reads TGCGCCTTGCCACCTCATGACCCAGGGGGCTACGAGCAGTACTTC. It yields the protein CALPPHDPGGYEQYF.

Here the CDR3 reads CASSQEGSGTGNYGYTF. CDR3 DNA sequence: TGCGCCAGCAGCCAAGAAGGCAGCGGGACAGGGAACTATGGCTACACCTTC. The chain carries TRBV4-3 and TRBJ1-2, with 9 bases aligning to TRBD1. J gave up 2 bases and V 0 bases, and 7 bases lay outside the gene matches. The CDR3 runs to 17 residues. Germline V CDR1 and CDR2: LGHNA, YSLEER.

The chain couples TRBV20-1 to TRBJ2-1; 12 nucleotides align to TRBD2. This CDR3 is 13 amino acids long. V trimming: 5 bases; J trimming: 6 bases; junction bases outside the gene matches: 2. Per the germline V gene, CDR1 is DFQATT and CDR2 is SNEGSKA (reference sequence). CDR3 region: CSARTSGANEQFF. In nucleotides, the CDR3 is TGCAGTGCTCGGACTAGCGGGGCCAATGAGCAGTTCTTC.

This clonotype was observed many times. The gene calls are TRBV20-1 and TRBJ2-2; D may be TRBD2 (5 bases). The V end was cut by 1 base, the J end by 5 bases, with 17 bases between. The CDR3 covers 16 residues. Germline lookup yields CDR1 DFQATT and CDR2 SNEGSKA (reference sequence). CDR3 coding DNA: TGCAGTGCTAGAGCCTCCGCCCGGAGGAGTACCGGGGAGCTGTTTTTT. Translated, it gives CSARASARRSTGELFF.

Many counts were recorded for this clonotype. The gene calls are TRBV4-3 and TRBJ2-2; D remains ambiguous. This CDR3 region has 15 residues. Trimming removed 0 bases at V and 3 bases at J, with 8 bases between. Germline V CDR1 and CDR2: LGHNA, YSLEER. CDR3 protein: CASSQDRTYTGELFF. The CDR3 DNA is TGCGCCAGCAGCCAAGATCGAACCTACACCGGGGAGCTGTTTTTT.

The genes are TRBV4-3 and TRBJ2-3, with TRBD1 identical over 8 bases. V lost 1 base and J lost 2; bases outside the gene matches: 14. The CDR3 spans 19 residues. Germline V CDR1 and CDR2: LGHNA, YSLEER. The CDR3 loop reads CASSQVHPPGRGHTDTQYF. The CDR3 region has the DNA TGCGCCAGCAGCCAAGTCCATCCCCCAGGCAGGGGGCACACAGATACGCAGTATTTT.

The V call is TRBV5-1, the J call TRBJ2-7; possible D gene TRBD2, 6 bases. CDR1 is SGHRS and CDR2 is YFSETQ in the germline V gene. Between the trimmed V and J ends, which lost 1 base and 2 bases, there was a span of 16 bases. There are 16 residues in the CDR3. As DNA, the CDR3 is TGCGCCAGCAGCTTGTCGTCTGCCGCGGGGCCCTACGAGCAGTACTTC. Translation gives CASSLSSAAGPYEQYF. Drawing the rest from reference TRBV5-1 and TRBJ2-7, the complete variable domain is KAGVTQTPRYLIKTRGQQVTLSCSPISGHRSVSWYQQTPGQGLQFLFEYFSETQRNKGNFPGRFSGRQFSNSRSEMNVSTLELGDSALYLCASSLSSAAGPYEQYFGPGTRLTVT.

The chain joins TRBV30 to TRBJ2-1; tentatively, D is TRBD1 (5 bases). V was trimmed by 4 bases and J by 3 bases, leaving 10 bases between them. CDR3 length: 13 amino acids. The germline gives CDR1 GTSNPN, CDR2 SVGIG (reference sequence). The CDR3 DNA follows: TGTGCCTGGACAGGGCAGCTCTACAATGAGCAGTTCTTC. Protein product: CAWTGQLYNEQFF.

This clonotype has ten or more counts. This chain's CDR3 is CASSYGTANTEAFF. The CDR3 DNA reads TGTGCCAGCAGCTATGGGACGGCGAACACTGAAGCTTTCTTT. The rearrangement joins TRBV7-9 to TRBJ1-1; D is possibly TRBD1 (5 bases). The V and J ends lost 4 bases and 1 base respectively, with 10 bases between them. The germline gives CDR1 SEHNR, CDR2 FQNEAQ (reference sequence). The CDR3 length is 14 residues.

The chain uses TRBV12-3 or TRBV12-4 and TRBJ1-2, with 7 bases lining up with TRBD1. Trimming cost V 1 base and J 8 bases; bases outside gene matches: 4. The CDR3 is 13 residues long. The CDR3 is CASSLVDRKGYTF. CDR3 coding DNA: TGTGCCAGCAGTTTAGTGGACAGGAAAGGCTACACCTTC.

The CDR3 protein is CATPGERAGELFF. The CDR3 DNA reads TGTGCCACCCCAGGGGAAAGAGCCGGGGAGCTGTTTTTT. The rearrangement joins TRBV15 to TRBJ2-2; D perhaps matches TRBD1 (6 bases). CDR3 length: 13 residues. Germline V lookup: CDR1 LNHNV, CDR2 YYDKDF (reference sequence). V was clipped by 8 bases and J by 6 bases, with 13 bases between them.

This clonotype was recorded a few times. The chain links TRBV29-1 to TRBJ1-1, with no clear D. The CDR3 has 13 residues. Looked up from germline, CDR1 is SQVTM and CDR2 is ANQGSEA. V was clipped by 3 bases and J by 0 bases, with 8 bases between them. The CDR3 loop reads CSVDLGMNTEAFF. For the CDR3, the DNA is TGCAGCGTTGACTTAGGGATGAACACTGAAGCTTTCTTT.

The chain uses TRBV13 and TRBJ2-1, with 7 bases fitting TRBD2. Germline CDR1 PRHDT, CDR2 FYEKMQ (reference sequence). V was clipped by 5 bases and J by 0 bases; unmatched bases: 4. The CDR3 covers 15 residues. In DNA form, the CDR3 reads TGTGCCAGCAGCGACAGCGGGACCTCCTACAATGAGCAGTTCTTC. It is translated as CASSDSGTSYNEQFF. Together with reference TRBV13 and TRBJ2-1, the CDR3 gives the full variable domain: AAGVIQSPRHLIKEKRETATLKCYPIPRHDTVYWYQQGPGQDPQFLISFYEKMQSDKGSIPDRFSAQQFSDYHSELNMSSLELGDSALYFCASSDSGTSYNEQFFGPGTRLTVL.

The V call is TRBV13, the J call TRBJ2-1; unclear D gene. From germline, CDR1 is PRHDT and CDR2 FYEKMQ (reference sequence). V lost 0 bases and J 10 bases, leaving 10 bases between the germline ends. The CDR3 runs to 13 residues. CDR3 region: CASSLGAAVEQFF. In DNA, the CDR3 is TGTGCCAGCAGCTTAGGTGCTGCGGTCGAGCAGTTCTTC.

This clonotype has at least ten counts. J is TRBJ1-2 and V is TRBV5-6; D ambiguous. Trimming removed 4 bases from V and 6 bases from J, with 13 bases in between. Germline CDR1 and CDR2: SGHDT and YYEEEE. This CDR3 contains 13 residues. Written as DNA, the CDR3 is TGTGCCAGCAGCGTCTCACCGGCGGATGGCTACACCTTC. Its protein is CASSVSPADGYTF.

This clonotype came up many times. The J gene is TRBJ2-2, the V gene TRBV13, with D tentatively TRBD2 (5 bases). Looked up from germline, CDR1 is PRHDT and CDR2 is FYEKMQ (reference sequence). Trimming removed 5 bases from V and 4 bases from J, with 5 bases in between. This CDR3 comprises 12 residues. CDR3 protein: CASSRGTGELFF. In nucleotides, the CDR3 is TGTGCCAGCAGCCGGGGCACCGGGGAGCTGTTTTTT. Full variable domain (rest looked up from reference TRBV13 and TRBJ2-2): AAGVIQSPRHLIKEKRETATLKCYPIPRHDTVYWYQQGPGQDPQFLISFYEKMQSDKGSIPDRFSAQQFSDYHSELNMSSLELGDSALYFCASSRGTGELFFGEGSRLTVL.

This clonotype was counted only a few times. V usage is TRBV20-1 and J usage is TRBJ2-1; D gene unclear. Germline assignment: CDR1 DFQATT and CDR2 SNEGSKA (reference sequence). V shed 1 base and J shed 7 bases, with 8 bases lying between them. The CDR3 contains 12 residues. CDR3 bases: TGCAGTGCTAGAGTCTCCCGTAATGAGCAGTTCTTC. Its translation is CSARVSRNEQFF.

This clonotype has a handful of counts. This chain uses TRBV9 with TRBJ2-6; perhaps TRBD1 as D (5 bases). V lost 0 bases, J lost 1 base, and 8 bases lay in between. The germline gives CDR1 SGDLS, CDR2 YYNGEE. This CDR3 has 16 amino acids. CDR3 bases: TGTGCCAGCAGCGTAGCCCCAGGGTCTGGGGCCAACGTCCTGACTTTC. This translates into CASSVAPGSGANVLTF. Looking up the rest from reference TRBV9 and TRBJ2-6 gives the full variable domain: DSGVTQTPKHLITATGQRVTLRCSPRSGDLSVYWYQQSLDQGLQFLIQYYNGEERAKGNILERFSAQQFPDLHSELNLSSLELGDSALYFCASSVAPGSGANVLTFGAGSRLTVL.

The rearrangement joins TRBV27 to TRBJ2-5, with 13 nucleotides matching TRBD2. The CDR3 runs to 15 residues. CDR1 is MNHEY, CDR2 SMNVEV, per germline (reference sequence). With 5 bases clipped from V and 3 bases from J, the junction kept 3 bases outside the gene matches. The CDR3 is CASSATSGGKETQYF. The DNA of the CDR3 is TGTGCCAGCAGTGCGACTAGCGGGGGGAAAGAGACCCAGTACTTC.

This clonotype was picked up many times. V usage is TRBV5-5 and J usage is TRBJ2-7, with 9 bases fitting TRBD1. Germline CDR1 and CDR2: SGHKS and YYEKEE (reference sequence). There are 16 residues in the CDR3. V shed 2 bases, J shed 7 bases, and the junction held 13 bases outside the gene matches. In DNA form, the CDR3 reads TGTGCCAGCAGCTTAACCCAGGGACAGGGTCGTAAGGAGCAGTACTTC. It yields the protein CASSLTQGQGRKEQYF.

This clonotype was seen at least ten times. Written as DNA, the CDR3 is TGTGCCAGCTCGGAGGTTTACGGGAGACGGGATGAGCAGTTCTTC. Translation gives CASSEVYGRRDEQFF. The rearrangement uses TRBV2 and TRBJ2-1; D might be TRBD2 (6 bases). Germline CDR1 SNHLY, CDR2 FYNNEI. The CDR3 has 15 amino acids. Trimming cost V 8 bases and J 8 bases, with 22 bases left between them.

V and J are TRBV9 and TRBJ2-1; 9 bases match TRBD1. The CDR3 covers 16 residues. The V segment lost 4 bases and the J segment 6 bases; nucleotides outside the gene matches: 11. Germline-derived CDR1 and CDR2 are SGDLS and YYNGEE. The DNA of the CDR3 is TGTGCCAGCAGCACCAACCGGGACAGGGTGAGCAATGAGCAGTTCTTC. This codes for CASSTNRDRVSNEQFF.

This clonotype was observed at least ten times. The chain recombines TRBV12-3 or TRBV12-4 with TRBJ1-3; D gene uncertain. This CDR3 is built from 10 residues. V was trimmed by 10 bases and J by 5 bases, leaving 6 bases between them. CDR3: CAIGRNTIYF. The CDR3 coding sequence is TGTGCCATCGGGAGAAACACCATATATTTT.

This chain joins TRBV27 and TRBJ1-2, with a weak D call TRBD1 (6 bases). The CDR3 runs 14 residues. Trimming left V 5 bases short and J 5 bases short, with 15 bases between. CDR1 is MNHEY, CDR2 SMNVEV, per germline (reference sequence). The CDR3 nucleotides are TGTGCCAGCAGTCTACAGGGTTGGGGTTATGGCTACACCTTC. This translates into CASSLQGWGYGYTF.